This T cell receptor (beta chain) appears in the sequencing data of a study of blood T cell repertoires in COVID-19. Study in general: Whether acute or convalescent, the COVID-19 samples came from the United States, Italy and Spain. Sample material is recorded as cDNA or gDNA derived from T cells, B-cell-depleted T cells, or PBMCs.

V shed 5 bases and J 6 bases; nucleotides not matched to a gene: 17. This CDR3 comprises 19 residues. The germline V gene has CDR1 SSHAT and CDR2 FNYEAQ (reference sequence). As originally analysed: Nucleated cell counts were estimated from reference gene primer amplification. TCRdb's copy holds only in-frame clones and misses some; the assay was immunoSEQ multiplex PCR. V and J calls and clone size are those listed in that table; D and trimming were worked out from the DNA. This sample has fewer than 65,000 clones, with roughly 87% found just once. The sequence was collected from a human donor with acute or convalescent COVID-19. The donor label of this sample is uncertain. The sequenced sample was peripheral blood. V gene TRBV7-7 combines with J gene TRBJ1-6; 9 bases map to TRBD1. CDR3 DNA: TGTGCCAGCAGCCCTTCTCAACAGGACAGGGGATGGGGTAATTCACCCCTCCACTTT. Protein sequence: CASSPSQQDRGWGNSPLHF.